Presented here are 12 T cell receptor beta chains from one specimen sequenced in a study of T-cell memory formation after mild COVID-19. TCRdb analysed the 5' RACE reads with MiXCR anew, one entry per CDR3 protein. The sample holds hundreds of thousands of distinct CDR3 sequences, roughly 15% seen once. The sample was PBMCs or a T cell subset sorted from them (not recorded which). Every receptor here comes from an adult woman who had mild COVID-19 (a few samples of this study predate the infection). Cell type and time point are not known.

The chain recombines TRBV2 with TRBJ2-5, with unresolved D. V was clipped by 7 bases and J by 1 base, with 7 bases between them. Germline loops: CDR1 SNHLY, CDR2 FYNNEI. CDR3 length: 12 residues. CDR3 DNA: TGTGCCAGCAACGGGCCCCAAGAGACCCAGTACTTC. Amino acids: CASNGPQETQYF.

This clonotype was detected a few times. The V call is TRBV5-4, the J call TRBJ2-5; either TRBD1 or TRBD2 may supply D (5 bases each). Trimming stripped 5 bases from V and 4 bases from J, with 12 bases between. Germline CDR1 reads SGHNT; CDR2 reads YYREEE (reference sequence). CDR3 size: 13 residues. CDR3 DNA: TGTGCCAGCAGTCCGGGGCCGGGAGAGACCCAGTACTTC. Protein product: CASSPGPGETQYF.

In its sample, this clonotype was seen a few times. A junction boundary mismatches the germline segment, possibly from a read error. The chain is built from TRBV6-6 and TRBJ1-1, with no clear D. Germline V gene lookup returns CDR1 MNHNY and CDR2 SVGAGI (reference sequence). The CDR3 totals 11 residues. DNA for the CDR3: TGTGCCAGCAGTTACTCGAGAGGAGGGATCTTT. Amino acid sequence: CASSYSRGGIF.

The table lists this clonotype with a few counts. The rearrangement joins TRBV5-4 to TRBJ1-1, with D possibly TRBD1 on 6 matching bases. The germline V and J ends were trimmed by 0 bases and 1 base, with 7 bases remaining between them. Germline CDR1 reads SGHNT; CDR2 reads YYREEE (reference sequence). There are 14 residues in the CDR3. The CDR3: CASSLEDRNTEAFF. The CDR3 DNA reads TGTGCCAGCAGCTTGGAGGACAGGAACACTGAAGCTTTCTTT. Supplemented by reference TRBV5-4 and TRBJ1-1, the full variable domain reads ETGVTQSPTHLIKTRGQQVTLRCSSQSGHNTVSWYQQALGQGPQFIFQYYREEENGRGNFPPRFSGLQFPNYSSELNVNALELDDSALYLCASSLEDRNTEAFFGQGTRLTVV.

This clonotype occurred a few times. The gene calls are TRBV25-1 and TRBJ2-7, with 9 nucleotides matching TRBD2. With V trimmed by 2 bases and J by 3 bases, 5 bases remained unmatched. The CDR3 is made up of 15 amino acids. Germline CDR1 and CDR2: MGHDK and SYGVNS. The CDR3 protein is CASSEGRTSVYEQYF. CDR3 coding DNA: TGTGCCAGCAGTGAAGGGAGGACTAGCGTCTACGAGCAGTACTTC.

V usage is TRBV2 and J usage is TRBJ1-2; D ambiguous. Germline V gene data show CDR1 as SNHLY and CDR2 as FYNNEI. The CDR3 extends over 15 amino acids. V was cut by 5 bases and J by 2 bases, with 15 bases left in between. The CDR3, as DNA: TGTGCCAGCAGTCCCGACGCTACTGGGAACTATGGCTACACCTTC. Its translation is CASSPDATGNYGYTF.

V gene TRBV20-1 combines with J gene TRBJ2-7; 9 bases are shared with TRBD1. From germline, CDR1 is DFQATT and CDR2 SNEGSKA (reference sequence). The CDR3 spans 15 residues. Losses at the gene ends were 3 bases for V and 2 bases for J; bases not matched to a gene: 8. DNA of the CDR3: TGCAGTGCTAGCTGGGGACAGGGAGGAACCTACGAGCAGTACTTC. The encoded protein is CSASWGQGGTYEQYF.

The chain recombines TRBV7-3 with TRBJ2-2; no reliable D call. Germline CDR1 and CDR2: SGHTA and FQGTGA. V was shortened by 5 bases and J by 7 bases, with 11 bases between the two germline ends. The CDR3 consists of 13 residues. The CDR3 loop is CASSHPPNGELFF. CDR3 nucleotides: TGTGCCAGCAGCCACCCCCCCAACGGGGAGCTGTTTTTT.

V gene TRBV18 combines with J gene TRBJ2-7; tentatively, D is TRBD1 (5 bases). V lost 1 base and J lost 7, with 11 bases in between. The CDR3 has 13 amino acids. Germline V gene data show CDR1 as KGHSH and CDR2 as LQKENI. The chain's CDR3 is CASSPLLAGEQYF. DNA for the CDR3: TGTGCCAGCTCACCACTCCTGGCAGGGGAGCAGTACTTC.

In this sample, this clonotype turned up a few times. In nucleotides, the CDR3 is TGTGCCAGCAGCGTAGAGGGTAGCGGAACACAGTACTTC. The encoded protein is CASSVEGSGTQYF. The J gene is TRBJ2-7, the V gene TRBV9, with D possibly being TRBD2 (6 bases). Germline V CDR1 and CDR2: SGDLS, YYNGEE. This CDR3 has 13 amino acids. V lost 0 bases and J 10 bases, leaving 14 bases between the germline ends.

V usage is TRBV18 and J usage is TRBJ1-4; D remains unclear. CDR1 and CDR2 from the germline V gene are KGHSH and LQKENI. V was shortened by 2 bases and J by 6 bases, with 7 bases between the two germline ends. CDR3 length: 13 amino acids. The CDR3 DNA is TGTGCCAGCTCACCAGGGCGGGATGAAAAACTGTTTTTT. It encodes CASSPGRDEKLFF.

This clonotype came up many times. The chain has TRBV5-1 and TRBJ2-5, with 8 bases identical to TRBD1. CDR1 and CDR2 from the germline V gene are SGHRS and YFSETQ. CDR3 length: 13 amino acids. V shed 5 bases, J shed 3 bases, and the junction held 3 bases outside the gene matches. CDR3 bases: TGCGCCAGCAGTACGACAGGGGAAGAGACCCAGTACTTC. This sequence encodes CASSTTGEETQYF.